This T cell receptor beta chain was obtained from a study of response to subunit inactivated influenza vaccine. A single record per CDR3 protein comes from TCRdb applying MiXCR to the RT-PCR reads. Of 400,000 to 650,000 distinct CDR3 sequences in the sample, around 7.7% were seen once. In this sample, this clonotype turned up a few times. This sample comprised PBMCs from blood, obtained less than 25 months after vaccination. This TCR was recovered from a man aged 45 to 70 who received an inactivated influenza vaccine.

In DNA form, the CDR3 reads TGTGCCAGCAGCCACCTCTTGGGAGGGTTCCAAGAGACCCAGTACTTC. Its protein product is CASSHLLGGFQETQYF. This chain connects TRBV14 to TRBJ2-5, with 7 positions matching TRBD2. CDR1 and CDR2 from the germline V gene are SGHDN and FVKESK. This CDR3 spans 16 amino acids. Germline trimming cut 3 bases from V and 1 base from J; bases unmatched to any gene: 8.